This is a list of T cell receptor beta chains from one sample in a study of T cells in Graves' hyperthyroidism and ophthalmopathy. From the multiplex PCR reads, TCRdb called clonotypes with MiXCR, one entry per CDR3 protein. The sample includes about 92,000 distinct CDR3 sequences, approximately 56% of them seen just once. Source material: blood. The receptors were gathered from a woman aged 40 to 49 with Graves' hyperthyroidism. The CDR3 runs from the conserved cysteine through the conserved F or W. Fields, in order: D gene, clone size, V gene, J gene, CDR3 protein, CDR3 DNA. The D gene is left open where the match is weak. Size values are once, few and many counts, or a class for expanded clones, and some rows have none.

NA,few,TRBV15,TRBJ2-5,CAPVSVAGTQYF,TGTGCCCCCGTCTCCGTCGCCGGGACCCAGTACTTC
NA,few,TRBV5-1,TRBJ1-1,CASRRGENTEAFF,TGCGCCAGCAGGCGAGGGGAAAACACTGAAGCTTTCTTT
NA,many,TRBV7-9,TRBJ1-5,CASSPGEPWGEPQHF,TGTGCCAGCAGCCCGGGGGAGCCCTGGGGTGAGCCCCAGCATTTT
NA,many,TRBV6-5,TRBJ2-3,CASSIDRADTDTQYF,TGTGCCAGCAGTATAGACCGGGCGGACACAGATACGCAGTATTTT
NA,few,TRBV9,TRBJ1-2,CASSVGTDYGYTF,TGTGCCAGCAGCGTAGGAACAGACTATGGCTACACCTTC
TRBD1,NA,TRBV2,TRBJ2-2,CASNLQGRFGELFF,TGTGCCAGCAACCTACAGGGGCGCTTCGGGGAGCTGTTTTTT
TRBD1,many,TRBV20-1,TRBJ2-2,CSAAGTGSTNTGELFF,TGCAGTGCAGCCGGGACAGGGTCTACGAACACCGGGGAGCTGTTTTTT
NA,NA,TRBV15,TRBJ2-5,CATSRPDRAGAARYF,TGTGCCACCAGCAGGCCGGACAGGGCGGGGGCCGCCCGGTACTTC
TRBD1,NA,TRBV10-3,TRBJ1-2,CASSVTGGVDYGYTF,TGTGCCAGCAGTGTGACAGGGGGCGTGGACTATGGCTACACCTTC
TRBD1,NA,TRBV25-1,TRBJ2-5,CASRTGRRGGQETQYF,TGTGCCAGCCGGACAGGGCGGAGGGGTGGACAAGAGACCCAGTACTTC
TRBD2,NA,TRBV7-9,TRBJ2-7,CASSSGSAYEQYF,TGTGCCAGCAGTAGCGGGAGTGCCTACGAGCAGTACTTC
TRBD2,NA,TRBV7-8,TRBJ2-2,CASSLGSSGTGELFF,TGTGCCAGCAGCTTAGGATCTAGCGGGACCGGGGAGCTGTTTTTT
NA,NA,TRBV7-2,TRBJ1-3,CASSFETGSVYF,TGTGCCAGCAGCTTCGAGACAGGTTCCGTATATTTT
NA,once,TRBV5-4,TRBJ1-5,CASSSGNLGQPQHF,TGTGCCAGCAGCTCCGGGAACCTAGGTCAGCCCCAGCATTTT
TRBD1,NA,TRBV24-1,TRBJ2-3,CATSDLEGKGTGTQYF,TGTGCCACCAGTGATTTGGAGGGGAAGGGGACAGGTACGCAGTATTTT
TRBD1,many,TRBV20-1,TRBJ1-1,CSASGTGNTEAFF,TGCAGTGCCTCCGGGACAGGGAACACTGAAGCTTTCTTT
TRBD1,many,TRBV6-1,TRBJ1-5,CASRSRQGRDQPQHF,TGTGCCAGCAGAAGCCGACAGGGGAGGGATCAGCCCCAGCATTTT
NA,NA,TRBV19,TRBJ1-2,CASRGGAYGYTF,TGTGCCAGTAGAGGAGGGGCGTATGGCTACACCTTC
NA,NA,TRBV12-3/TRBV12-4,TRBJ2-2,CASSLAAAGELFF,TGTGCCAGCAGTTTGGCTGCGGCCGGGGAGCTGTTTTTT
TRBD1,few,TRBV29-1,TRBJ2-5,CSGGDRQTQYF,TGCAGCGGGGGGGACAGGCAGACCCAGTACTTC
NA,NA,TRBV5-1,TRBJ1-2,CASSAYRDTYGYTF,TGTGCCAGCAGTGCATACCGGGACACCTATGGCTACACCTTC
NA,few,TRBV7-3,TRBJ1-2,CASSGGRRVGGYTF,TGTGCCAGCAGTGGAGGGCGAAGGGTGGGAGGCTACACCTTC